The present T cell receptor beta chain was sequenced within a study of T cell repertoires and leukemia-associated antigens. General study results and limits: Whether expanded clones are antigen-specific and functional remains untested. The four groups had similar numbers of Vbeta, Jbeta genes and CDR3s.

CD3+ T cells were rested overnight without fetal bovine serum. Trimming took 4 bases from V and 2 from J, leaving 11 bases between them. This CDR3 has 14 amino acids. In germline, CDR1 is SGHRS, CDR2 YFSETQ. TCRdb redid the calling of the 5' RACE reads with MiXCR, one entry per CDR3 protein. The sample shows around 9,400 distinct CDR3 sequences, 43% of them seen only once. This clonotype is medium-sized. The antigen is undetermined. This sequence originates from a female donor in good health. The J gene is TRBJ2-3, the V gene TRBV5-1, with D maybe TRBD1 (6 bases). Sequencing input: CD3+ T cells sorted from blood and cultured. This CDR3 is CASSDQGPTDTQYF. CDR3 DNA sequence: TGCGCCAGCAGCGATCAGGGGCCCACAGATACGCAGTATTTT.